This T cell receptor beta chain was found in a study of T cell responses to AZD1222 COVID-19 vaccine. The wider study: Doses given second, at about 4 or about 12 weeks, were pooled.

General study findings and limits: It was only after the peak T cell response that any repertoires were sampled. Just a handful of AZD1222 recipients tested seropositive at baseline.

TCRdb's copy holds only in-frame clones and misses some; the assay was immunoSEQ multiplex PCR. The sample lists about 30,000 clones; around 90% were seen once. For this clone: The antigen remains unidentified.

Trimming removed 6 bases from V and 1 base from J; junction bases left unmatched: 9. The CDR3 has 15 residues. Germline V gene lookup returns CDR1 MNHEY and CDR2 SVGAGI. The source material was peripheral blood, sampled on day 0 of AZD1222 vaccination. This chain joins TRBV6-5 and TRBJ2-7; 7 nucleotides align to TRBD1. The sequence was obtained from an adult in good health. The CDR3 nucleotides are TGTGCCAGCAGGCCACCCGGGACAGCTTCCTACGAGCAGTACTTC. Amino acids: CASRPPGTASYEQYF.